This T cell receptor (beta chain) originates from a study of shared clonotypes between healthy human individuals. The germline gives CDR1 SGHNT, CDR2 YYREEE (reference sequence). Trimming cost V 4 bases and J 1 base; bases outside gene matches: 8. The CDR3 has 17 residues. Produced via immunoSEQ multiplex PCR; TCRdb's table is partial and in-frame only. The sample shows some 1,600,000 clones, 95% to 99% of them seen only once. This sequence joins TRBV5-4 and TRBJ2-5, with 12 bases lining up with TRBD2. Input material: naive CD4+ T cells sorted from blood. Regarding subset: CD45RA+ positively selected. This sequence was found in a man aged 25-45 years in good health. The CDR3 sequence: CASSPKLTSGGQETQYF. In DNA form, the CDR3 reads TGTGCCAGCAGCCCAAAACTGACTAGCGGGGGCCAAGAGACCCAGTACTTC. Full variable domain (missing parts from reference TRBV5-4 and TRBJ2-5): ETGVTQSPTHLIKTRGQQVTLRCSSQSGHNTVSWYQQALGQGPQFIFQYYREEENGRGNFPPRFSGLQFPNYSSELNVNALELDDSALYLCASSPKLTSGGQETQYFGPGTRLLVL.